This T cell receptor (beta chain) was sequenced in a study of blood T cell repertoires in COVID-19. The repertoire was sequenced with immunoSEQ multiplex PCR; TCRdb's copy has only in-frame clones and lacks some. The repertoire holds around 70,000 clones, with roughly nine tenths as singletons. CDR3 size: 14 residues. Germline V CDR1 and CDR2: SGHTA, FQGNSA. V was shortened by 5 bases and J by 7 bases, with 15 bases between the two germline ends. The sequenced sample consisted of peripheral blood. The chain links TRBV7-2 to TRBJ2-1; D perhaps matches TRBD1 (6 bases). The TCR sequence derives from a human donor in a cohort sampled during active COVID-19. CDR3 coding DNA: TGTGCCAGCAGCCTCCTGGGGGCGTGGAATGAGCAGTTCTTC. Its translation is CASSLLGAWNEQFF.